The clone carrying this T cell receptor beta chain has only one observation. This entry is derived from a study of blood T cell repertoires in COVID-19. In the study overall: Samples taken during acute and convalescent COVID-19 were collected in the United States, Italy and Spain. PBMCs, B-cell-depleted T cells, or T cells were the source of the cDNA or gDNA that made up the material.

Original analysis: Reference gene primers were amplified, and this amplification served to estimate nucleated cell counts. This table comes from immunoSEQ multiplex PCR, and its TCRdb copy is limited to in-frame clones, with some not included. The DNA was the basis for D and trimming; V, J and clone size are from that table. The data show about 380,000 clones, 81% seen once. V lost 4 bases to trimming and J lost 1 base; unmatched junction nucleotides: 12. This CDR3 contains 17 residues. CDR1 and CDR2 from the germline V gene are SGHVS and FQNEAQ. This rearrangement joins TRBV7-8 to TRBJ2-5, with TRBD2 matching 7 bases. Sequenced material: peripheral blood. The source of this sequence is a human donor with acute or convalescent COVID-19. The donor label of this sample is uncertain. CDR3 in amino acids: CASSSRVQRGIQETQYF. CDR3 nucleotides: TGTGCCAGCAGCTCGAGGGTCCAGCGGGGAATCCAAGAGACCCAGTACTTC.